This TCR beta chain was obtained from a study of identical twins. TCRdb re-called the 5' RACE reads with MiXCR, one entry per CDR3 protein. The sample shows fewer than 250,000 distinct CDR3 sequences, 15% to 20% of them seen only once. Germline CDR1 and CDR2: SGHDT and YYEEEE. This CDR3 comprises 13 residues. Deletions cut 1 base from V and 8 bases from J, with 12 bases between. The sample was also reused in another study, on T cells expressing NK-cell markers.

This receptor was obtained from a woman younger than 30 in good health. The specimen was CD8+ T cells sorted from blood. V gene TRBV5-6 combines with J gene TRBJ1-1; perhaps TRBD1 as D (5 bases). CDR3 sequence reads: CASSLRGAGEAFF. The CDR3 coding sequence is TGTGCCAGCAGCTTGAGAGGGGCGGGGGAAGCTTTCTTT. The full variable domain, with the rest looked up from reference TRBV5-6 and TRBJ1-1, is DAGVTQSPTHLIKTRGQQVTLRCSPKSGHDTVSWYQQALGQGPQFIFQYYEEEERQRGNFPDRFSGHQFPNYSSELNVNALLLGDSALYLCASSLRGAGEAFFGQGTRLTVV.